This is a list of T cell receptor beta chains from one sample in a study of T cell changes during pregnancy in multiple sclerosis. Profiled with immunoSEQ multiplex PCR; TCRdb holds only in-frame clones, not every one. The data contain about 100,000 clones, about 94% of them singletons. Sequencing used peripheral blood, obtained before pregnancy. Every receptor here comes from a female donor with multiple sclerosis, enrolled in a pregnancy study. CDR3s include the opening cysteine and the closing phenylalanine or tryptophan. D genes are given only for firm matches. Clone size is shown for a subset of rows, as once, few, many or a class of expanded clone.

v_call	j_call	clone_size	d_call	cdr3_nt	cdr3_aa
TRBV4-1	TRBJ1-1	-	-	TGCGCCAGCAGCCCGCCGGGGGGGACTTCCACTGAAGCTTTCTTT	CASSPPGGTSTEAFF
TRBV19	TRBJ2-1	-	-	TGTGCCAGTAGTATCACATTAGCGAACTACAATGAGCAGTTCTTC	CASSITLANYNEQFF
TRBV2	TRBJ2-3	-	TRBD2	TGTGCCAGCAGCGACTACGTACTAGCGGGAGGCACAGATACGCAGTATTTT	CASSDYVLAGGTDTQYF
TRBV11-2	TRBJ1-1	-	-	TGTGCCAGCAGCTTAATAAGGGAGCCTAAGGAAGCTTTCTTT	CASSLIREPKEAFF
TRBV18	TRBJ1-1	-	TRBD1	TGTGCCAGCTCACCACGGGACAGGGAATTGAACACTGAAGCTTTCTTT	CASSPRDRELNTEAFF
TRBV6-1	TRBJ1-4	-	-	TGTGCCAGCAGCCTACAGGGTTTTGGCGAAAAACTGTTTTTT	CASSLQGFGEKLFF
TRBV11-3	TRBJ2-1	-	TRBD2	TGTGCCAGCAGCTTAGGGGGGGGGAGTGTGGAGTTCTCCTACAATGAGCAGTTCTTC	CASSLGGGSVEFSYNEQFF
TRBV6-1	TRBJ1-1	once	-	TGTGCCAGCAGTCGGAGGGCATCACTGGATACTGAAGCTTTCTTT	CASSRRASLDTEAFF
TRBV4-1	TRBJ2-7	-	-	TGCGCCAGCAGCCAGTTCCCAGGGGTGGGGGCCTACGAGCAGTACTTC	CASSQFPGVGAYEQYF
TRBV6-6	TRBJ2-7	-	TRBD1	TGTGCCAGCGGGGGCAGGGGGCCCGAGCAGTACTTC	CASGGRGPEQYF
TRBV6-6	TRBJ1-2	-	-	TGTGCCAGCAGCTCGGGACTCTATGGAGGCTACACCTTC	CASSSGLYGGYTF
TRBV19	TRBJ2-7	-	TRBD2	TGTGCCAGTAGTAGAAGCGGGAGCTACGAGCAGTACTTC	CASSRSGSYEQYF
TRBV4-3	TRBJ2-2	-	TRBD2	TGCGCCAGCAGCCACGGGACTAGCGGCACCGGGGAGCTGTTTTTT	CASSHGTSGTGELFF
TRBV6-1	TRBJ2-2	-	-	TGTGCCAGCAGTTGGGCACAGGACCTCACCGGGGAGCTGTTTTTT	CASSWAQDLTGELFF
TRBV7-2	TRBJ1-2	-	-	TGTGCCAGCAGCTATCACAGGGACGTAGGGGGCTACACCTTC	CASSYHRDVGGYTF
TRBV5-4	TRBJ2-1	-	-	TGTGCCAGCAGCTTGGTAGGGGATGGAACTAATGAGCAGTTCTTC	CASSLVGDGTNEQFF
TRBV11-2	TRBJ2-7	once	TRBD2	TGTGCCAGCAGCTCGCTGACTAGCGGGGGTCACGAGCAGTACTTC	CASSSLTSGGHEQYF
TRBV6-4	TRBJ2-1	-	TRBD2	TGTGCCAGCAGTGACTCCCGAGGACTAGCGGGAGCGGGATACAATGAGCAGTTCTTC	CASSDSRGLAGAGYNEQFF
TRBV10-3	TRBJ2-7	-	TRBD1	TGTGCCATCAGTGGTGGGGACGGGACAGGGGCCTACGAGCAGTACTTC	CAISGGDGTGAYEQYF
TRBV7-9	TRBJ2-3	-	TRBD2	TGTGCCAGCAGCTTGACTAGCGGGGGCACAGATACGCAGTATTTT	CASSLTSGGTDTQYF
TRBV6-5	TRBJ1-3	-	TRBD1	TGTGCCAGCAGTCCGACAGGGGGCCAAGGAAACACCATATATTTT	CASSPTGGQGNTIYF
TRBV18	TRBJ1-5	-	TRBD1	TGTGCCAGCTCGGGCGGGACAGCTAGCAATCAGCCCCAGCATTTT	CASSGGTASNQPQHF
TRBV27	TRBJ2-2	-	-	TGTGCCAGCAGTTTAACCCCTCGAGCCCACACCGGGGAGCTGTTTTTT	CASSLTPRAHTGELFF
TRBV7-9	TRBJ2-3	-	TRBD1	TGTGCCAGCAGCCATGACAGGGTAAGGCCAGATACGCAGTATTTT	CASSHDRVRPDTQYF
TRBV5-1	TRBJ2-7	once	TRBD2	TGCGCCAGCAGCTTTTCTAGCGGGGGCTTCTCCTACGAGCAGTACTTC	CASSFSSGGFSYEQYF
TRBV10-3	TRBJ2-2	-	-	TGTGCCATCAGTGAGAACTTGGCCGGGGAGCTGTTTTTT	CAISENLAGELFF
TRBV9	TRBJ2-1	-	TRBD2	TGTGCCAGCGGAAGCGGGCGGGGGATCAATGAGCAGTTCTTC	CASGSGRGINEQFF
TRBV2	TRBJ2-7	once	-	TGTGCCAGCAGGTATTTTCCTACCTACGAGCAGTACTTC	CASRYFPTYEQYF
TRBV5-1	TRBJ2-7	-	TRBD2	TGCGCCAGCAGCCGGGAGCGGGAGCGGAACGAGCAGTACTTC	CASSRERERNEQYF
TRBV20-1	TRBJ2-1	once	-	TGCAGTGCTGAACGGTACAATGAGCAGTTCTTC	CSAERYNEQFF
TRBV5-6	TRBJ1-2	once	-	TGTGCCAGCAGCCGCCGCGGGGCGTACTATGGCTACACCTTC	CASSRRGAYYGYTF